The present T cell receptor beta chain was sequenced within a study of blood T cell repertoires in COVID-19 (dated by TCRdb to 2018 to 2021). With respect to the entire study: Collaborator samples came from the United States, Italy and Spain and covered acute and convalescent phases of COVID-19. A freely available public database, intended as a resource for researchers studying the immune response to SARS-CoV-2, is where the repertoires were released. The samples were drawn from two sources: the first 160 participants of the ongoing ImmuneRACE study, and 1,000 to 1,500 subjects contributed by 6 global collaborators. Deeply sampled blood TCRbeta repertoires from subjects exposed to, actively infected with, or recovered from COVID-19 were included in the dataset. The material from the prospective study consisted of cDNA or gDNA derived from T cells, B-cell-depleted T cells, or PBMCs. A de-identified subject ID, COVID-19 status, age in years and sex were almost always included in the sample metadata. HLA class I and class II types, where available, came from metadata supplied by the sample provider rather than from assay-based typing.

Enrolling through a virtual design, the prospective study's participants ranged in age from roughly 18 to 95 years and lived across about two dozen United States geographic areas. To assign participants to cohorts, the prospective study relied on clinical history that participants themselves reported in a screening survey and a study questionnaire. ImmuneRACE Cohort 3 recovered participants were defined by two consecutive negative NP/OP PCR tests, healthcare professional clearance, or symptom resolution. In the prospective study, mobile phlebotomists collected whole blood, serum and a nasopharyngeal or oropharyngeal swab from each participant. Over a roughly 2-month period, participants in the prospective study had the option of providing additional blood draws and questionnaires. Before DNA extraction, blood samples from the prospective study were shipped at room temperature or frozen. CDR1 and CDR2, per the germline V gene (reference sequence), are GTSNPN and SVGIG. The junction carries 13 bases between V and J, which are trimmed by 0 bases and 8 bases respectively. The CDR3, cysteine through phenylalanine, is 13 amino acids long. Only the CDR3 DNA stays, 39 bases, in frame from base 1.

Overall study outcomes, separate from this receptor: The amount of clinical and demographic metadata varied by source and participant and was provided uncurated.

As concerns this clone: The target of this receptor is not known. No much larger clone exists at a distance of one base, and base qualities are not known.

TCRbeta CDR3 regions were amplified from genomic DNA using the immunoSEQ Assay, a bias-controlled multiplex PCR. The study's own analysis went as follows. Nucleated cell counts per sample were estimated from amplification of reference gene primers within the assay. To quantify the absolute abundance of each unique TCRbeta CDR3 rearrangement, sequence reads were collapsed and filtered. For each sample, productive Simpson clonality was calculated as the square root of Simpson's diversity index over productive rearrangements. TCRdb re-hosts the immuneACCESS table, in-frame sequences only. Its copies lack some clones; in the studies checked, an unresolved V gene accounts for under half of them, and the cause for the rest is not known. D and trimming were read from the DNA, whereas the V and J calls and clone size are those reported in that table. The sample records about 350,000 clones, over 75% of which are singletons. The ten top clones hold under 1.3% of the sample.

Input material: PBMCs or T cells enriched from blood (not recorded which). Recombination connected TRBV30 to TRBJ1-2, with no confident D gene call. This receptor was obtained from a woman in her 30s who had recovered from COVID-19. Here is the DNA: TGTGCCTGGAGTGTATTACTGGGCCGCGGCTACACCTTC. Its coded protein is CAWSVLLGRGYTF.